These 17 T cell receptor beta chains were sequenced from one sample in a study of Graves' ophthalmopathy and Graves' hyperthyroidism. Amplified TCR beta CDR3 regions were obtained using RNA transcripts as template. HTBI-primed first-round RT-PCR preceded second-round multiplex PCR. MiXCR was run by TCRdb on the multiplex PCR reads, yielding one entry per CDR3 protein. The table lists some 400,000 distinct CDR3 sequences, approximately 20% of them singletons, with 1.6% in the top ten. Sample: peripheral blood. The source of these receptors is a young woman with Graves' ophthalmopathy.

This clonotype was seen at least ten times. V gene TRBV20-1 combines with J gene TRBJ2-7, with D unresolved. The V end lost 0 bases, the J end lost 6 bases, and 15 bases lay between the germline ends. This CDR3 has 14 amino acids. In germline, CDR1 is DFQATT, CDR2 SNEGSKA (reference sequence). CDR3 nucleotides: TGCAGTGCTAGAGATAGAAGGATCCTCGGCGAGCAGTACTTC. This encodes CSARDRRILGEQYF.

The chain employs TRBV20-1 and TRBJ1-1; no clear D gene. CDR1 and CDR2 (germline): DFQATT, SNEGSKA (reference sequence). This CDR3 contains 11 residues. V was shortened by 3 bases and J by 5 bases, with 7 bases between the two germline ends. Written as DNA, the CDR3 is TGCAGTGCTAGGAGGCGGACTGAAGCTTTCTTT. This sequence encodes CSARRRTEAFF.

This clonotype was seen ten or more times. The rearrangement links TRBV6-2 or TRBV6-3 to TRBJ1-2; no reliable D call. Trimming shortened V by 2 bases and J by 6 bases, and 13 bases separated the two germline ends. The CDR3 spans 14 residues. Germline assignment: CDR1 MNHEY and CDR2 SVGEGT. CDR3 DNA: TGTGCCAGCAGTTACCCGACGGGATCGGATGGCTACACCTTC. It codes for CASSYPTGSDGYTF.

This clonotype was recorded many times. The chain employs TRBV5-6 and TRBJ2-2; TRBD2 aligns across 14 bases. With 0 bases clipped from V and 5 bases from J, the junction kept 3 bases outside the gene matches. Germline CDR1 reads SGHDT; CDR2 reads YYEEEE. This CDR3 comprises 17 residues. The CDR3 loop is CASSLVTSGRATGELFF. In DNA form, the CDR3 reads TGTGCCAGCAGCTTGGTGACTAGCGGGAGGGCGACCGGGGAGCTGTTTTTT.

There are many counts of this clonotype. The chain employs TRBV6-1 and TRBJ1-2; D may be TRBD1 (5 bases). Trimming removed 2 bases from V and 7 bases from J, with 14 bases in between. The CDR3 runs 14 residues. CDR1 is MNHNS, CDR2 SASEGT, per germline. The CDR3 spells CASSELPRESGYTF. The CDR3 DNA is TGTGCCAGCAGTGAATTACCCAGGGAGAGTGGCTACACCTTC.

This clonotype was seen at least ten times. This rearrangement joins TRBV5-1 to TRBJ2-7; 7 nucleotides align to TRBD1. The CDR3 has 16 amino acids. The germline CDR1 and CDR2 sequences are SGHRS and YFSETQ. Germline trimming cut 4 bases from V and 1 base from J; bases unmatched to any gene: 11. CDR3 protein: CASSRGTVLTSYEQYF. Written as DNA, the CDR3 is TGCGCCAGCAGCCGAGGGACAGTACTCACGTCCTACGAGCAGTACTTC.

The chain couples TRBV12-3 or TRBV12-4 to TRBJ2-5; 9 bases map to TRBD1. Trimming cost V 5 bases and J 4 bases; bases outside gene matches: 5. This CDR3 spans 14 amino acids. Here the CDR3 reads CASSRETGGETQYF. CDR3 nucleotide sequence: TGTGCCAGCAGTCGCGAGACAGGGGGAGAGACCCAGTACTTC.

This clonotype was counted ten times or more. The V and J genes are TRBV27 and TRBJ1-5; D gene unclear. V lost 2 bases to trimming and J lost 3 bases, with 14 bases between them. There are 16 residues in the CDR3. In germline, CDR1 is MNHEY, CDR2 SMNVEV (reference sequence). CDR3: CASSLRVGGPNQPQHF. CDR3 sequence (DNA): TGTGCCAGCAGTTTAAGAGTCGGAGGTCCCAATCAGCCCCAGCATTTT.

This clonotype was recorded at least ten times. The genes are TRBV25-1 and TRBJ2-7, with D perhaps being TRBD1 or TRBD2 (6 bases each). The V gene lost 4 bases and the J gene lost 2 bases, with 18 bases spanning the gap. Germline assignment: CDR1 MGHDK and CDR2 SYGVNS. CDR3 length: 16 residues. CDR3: CASSVRGTPPAYEQYF. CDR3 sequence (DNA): TGTGCCAGCAGTGTTAGGGGGACTCCCCCCGCCTACGAGCAGTACTTC.

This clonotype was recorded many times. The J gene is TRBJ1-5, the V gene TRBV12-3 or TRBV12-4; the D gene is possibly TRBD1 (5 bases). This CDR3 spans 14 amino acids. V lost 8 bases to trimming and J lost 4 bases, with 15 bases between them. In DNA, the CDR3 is TGTGCCAGCCGCCGCGACAGTAAGAATCAGCCCCAGCATTTT. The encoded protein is CASRRDSKNQPQHF.

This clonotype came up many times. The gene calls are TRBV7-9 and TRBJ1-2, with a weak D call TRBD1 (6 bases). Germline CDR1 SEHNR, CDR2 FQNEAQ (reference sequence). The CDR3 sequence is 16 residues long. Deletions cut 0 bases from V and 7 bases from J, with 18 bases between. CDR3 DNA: TGTGCCAGCAGCTTAGCGTCTGGATGGGGGGCCTTTGGCTACACCTTC. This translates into CASSLASGWGAFGYTF. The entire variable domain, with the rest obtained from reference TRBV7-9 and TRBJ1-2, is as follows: DTGVSQNPRHKITKRGQNVTFRCDPISEHNRLYWYRQTLGQGPEFLTYFQNEAQLEKSRLLSDRFSAERPKGSFSTLEIQRTEQGDSAMYLCASSLASGWGAFGYTFGSGTRLTVV.

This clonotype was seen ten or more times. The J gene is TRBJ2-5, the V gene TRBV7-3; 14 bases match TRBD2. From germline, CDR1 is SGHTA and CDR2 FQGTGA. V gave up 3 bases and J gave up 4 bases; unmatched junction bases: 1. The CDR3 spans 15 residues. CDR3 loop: CASSFGLAGGETQYF. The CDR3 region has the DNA TGTGCCAGCAGCTTTGGACTAGCGGGAGGAGAGACCCAGTACTTC.

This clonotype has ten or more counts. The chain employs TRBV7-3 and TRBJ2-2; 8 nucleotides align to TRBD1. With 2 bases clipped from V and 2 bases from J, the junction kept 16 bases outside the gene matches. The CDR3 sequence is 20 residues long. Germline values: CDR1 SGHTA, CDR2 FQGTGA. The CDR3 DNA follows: TGTGCCAGCAGCTTATACGGGACAGGTCGACCGCCAGTTAACACCGGGGAGCTGTTTTTT. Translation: CASSLYGTGRPPVNTGELFF.

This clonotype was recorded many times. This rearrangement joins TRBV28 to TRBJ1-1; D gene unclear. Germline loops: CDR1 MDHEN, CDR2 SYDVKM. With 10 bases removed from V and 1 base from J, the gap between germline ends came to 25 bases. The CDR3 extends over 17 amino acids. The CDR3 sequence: CATSVLGRGPENTEAFF. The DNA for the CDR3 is TGTGCCACCTCAGTTTTAGGGCGAGGGCCGGAGAACACTGAAGCTTTCTTT.

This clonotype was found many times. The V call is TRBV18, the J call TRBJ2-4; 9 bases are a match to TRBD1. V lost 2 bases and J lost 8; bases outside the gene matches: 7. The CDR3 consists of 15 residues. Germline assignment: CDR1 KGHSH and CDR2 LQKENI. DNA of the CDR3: TGTGCCAGCTCACCATCGGACAGGGGAACCCACATTCAGTACTTC. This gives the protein CASSPSDRGTHIQYF.

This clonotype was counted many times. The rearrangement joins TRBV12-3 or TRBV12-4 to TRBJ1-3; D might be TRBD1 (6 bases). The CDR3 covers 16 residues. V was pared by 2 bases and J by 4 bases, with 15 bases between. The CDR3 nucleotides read TGTGCCAGCAGTTTAAATCCCCTGGGGGGCGGAAACACCATATATTTT. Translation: CASSLNPLGGGNTIYF.

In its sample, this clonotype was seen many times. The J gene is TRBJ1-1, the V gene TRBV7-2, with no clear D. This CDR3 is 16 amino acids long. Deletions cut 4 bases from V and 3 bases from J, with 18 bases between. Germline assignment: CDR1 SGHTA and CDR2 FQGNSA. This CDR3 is CASSYRFGVGYTEAFF. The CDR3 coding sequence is TGTGCCAGCAGCTACCGCTTCGGGGTAGGGTACACTGAAGCTTTCTTT.